Following are 20 T cell receptor beta chains from one sample sequenced in a study of blood T cell repertoires in COVID-19. Here immunoSEQ multiplex PCR was the method, and the copy in TCRdb shows in-frame clones only, minus some. The sample carries under 130,000 clones, about 90% recorded once. The sequenced material came from peripheral blood. The source of these receptors is a human donor in a cohort sampled during active COVID-19.

This chain links TRBV24-1 with TRBJ2-5; the match to TRBD1 covers 12 bases. Germline V gives CDR1 KGHDR, CDR2 SFDVKD. Trimming cost V 3 bases and J 7 bases; bases outside gene matches: 8. CDR3 length: 16 residues. The CDR3 loop is CATSDAGTGGIGTQYF. The CDR3 DNA reads TGTGCCACCAGTGATGCCGGGACAGGGGGCATCGGGACCCAGTACTTC.

The count of this clone is one. The chain couples TRBV10-3 to TRBJ1-4, with D maybe TRBD1 (6 bases). Germline V gene data show CDR1 as ENHRY and CDR2 as SYGVKD. CDR3 length equals 14 residues. The CDR3 DNA sequence: TGTGCGTCGTCGTGGGGGCCCGGGGATGAAAAACTGTTTTTT. Protein product: CASSWGPGDEKLFF.

The gene calls are TRBV18 and TRBJ2-7; D is perhaps TRBD1 (5 bases). CDR3 length: 12 residues. Germline assignment: CDR1 KGHSH and CDR2 LQKENI. The V end was cut by 3 bases, the J end by 4 bases, with 7 bases between. CDR3 sequence: CASSPPGYEQYF. The CDR3 coding sequence is TGTGCCAGCTCACCCCCAGGGTACGAGCAGTACTTC.

The chain couples TRBV5-6 to TRBJ2-6; 7 bases map to TRBD1. The CDR3 loop spans 18 amino acids. Germline CDR1 is SGHDT and CDR2 is YYEEEE. V was pared by 4 bases and J by 0 bases, with 10 bases of the junction left unmatched. This CDR3 reads CASSVPGTEYSGANVLTF. The CDR3 DNA reads TGTGCCAGCAGCGTACCCGGGACAGAGTACTCTGGGGCCAACGTCCTGACTTTC.

The rearrangement links TRBV28 to TRBJ1-1, with D unresolved. The CDR3 spans 13 residues. Per germline, CDR1 MDHEN and CDR2 SYDVKM. V gave up 1 base and J gave up 8 bases, with 11 bases separating them. CDR3 nucleotides: TGTGCCAGCAGTTTATTAGCGGCAGCCGAAGCTTTCTTT. Amino acid sequence: CASSLLAAAEAFF.

The rearrangement uses TRBV15 and TRBJ2-2, with a possible D match to TRBD1 (5 bases). V lost 0 bases, J lost 4 bases, and 18 bases lay in between. The germline gives CDR1 LNHNV, CDR2 YYDKDF (reference sequence). This CDR3 is built from 18 residues. The CDR3 DNA reads TGTGCCACCAGCAGAGAGGTGGGGCCGGGCAGCCTCACCGGGGAGCTGTTTTTT. Translating it yields CATSREVGPGSLTGELFF.

The gene calls are TRBV3-1 (or the pseudogene TRBV3-2) and TRBJ1-1; the D gene is possibly TRBD1 (6 bases). Germline V gene data show CDR1 as LGHDT and CDR2 as YNNKEL (reference sequence). The CDR3 length is 17 residues. The V end was cut by 2 bases, the J end by 0 bases, with 16 bases between. This CDR3 is CASSQIGGGSMNTEAFF. Written as DNA, the CDR3 is TGTGCCAGCAGCCAAATCGGGGGGGGCTCCATGAACACTGAAGCTTTCTTT.

This sequence joins TRBV15 and TRBJ2-1; 7 nucleotides line up with TRBD2. CDR3 length: 16 amino acids. Germline CDR1 and CDR2: LNHNV and YYDKDF (reference sequence). J gave up 4 bases and V 0 bases, and 6 bases lay outside the gene matches. CDR3 sequence reads: CATSRDAASGYNEQFF. CDR3 DNA sequence: TGTGCCACCAGCAGAGATGCGGCTAGCGGTTACAATGAGCAGTTCTTC. Full variable domain (remainder filled in from reference TRBV15 and TRBJ2-1): DAMVIQNPRYQVTQFGKPVTLSCSQTLNHNVMYWYQQKSSQAPKLLFHYYDKDFNNEADTPDNFQSRRPNTSFCFLDIRSPGLGDTAMYLCATSRDAASGYNEQFFGPGTRLTVL.

The chain joins TRBV7-2 to TRBJ2-1, with TRBD1 matching 7 bases. Germline V gives CDR1 SGHTA, CDR2 FQGNSA. V shed 4 bases, J shed 3 bases, and the junction held 9 bases outside the gene matches. The CDR3 spans 16 residues. This CDR3 is CASSYPRDRGYNEQFF. The CDR3 region has the DNA TGTGCCAGCAGCTACCCCCGGGACAGAGGCTACAATGAGCAGTTCTTC. Together with reference TRBV7-2 and TRBJ2-1, the CDR3 gives the full variable domain: GAGVSQSPSNKVTEKGKDVELRCDPISGHTALYWYRQSLGQGLEFLIYFQGNSAPDKSGLPSDRFSAERTGGSVSTLTIQRTQQEDSAVYLCASSYPRDRGYNEQFFGPGTRLTVL.

A single count supports this clone. The chain has TRBV5-4 and TRBJ1-1; 7 positions agree with TRBD1. Germline lookup yields CDR1 SGHNT and CDR2 YYREEE (reference sequence). The CDR3 spans 14 residues. V shed 5 bases, J shed 3 bases, and the junction held 7 bases outside the gene matches. For the CDR3, the DNA is TGTGCCAGCAGACCCGGGACAGCAGACACTGAAGCTTTCTTT. The encoded protein is CASRPGTADTEAFF.

This chain links TRBV28 with TRBJ2-7; possible D gene TRBD2, 6 bases. The CDR3 has 13 amino acids. Per germline, CDR1 MDHEN and CDR2 SYDVKM. The V end was cut by 3 bases, the J end by 9 bases, with 15 bases between. This CDR3 is CASSFLPGEWQYF. The CDR3 DNA is TGTGCCAGCAGTTTTCTTCCGGGGGAGTGGCAGTACTTC.

The table lists this clone with a few counts. V and J are TRBV19 and TRBJ1-1, with 9 bases lining up with TRBD1. This CDR3 is built from 12 residues. Per germline, CDR1 LNHDA and CDR2 SQIVND (reference sequence). J lost 11 bases, V lost 7 bases, and 8 bases had no gene match. Here the CDR3 DNA reads TGTGCCAGTACCCCGGACAGGGGAGTGGCTTTCTTT. The encoded protein is CASTPDRGVAFF.

The chain employs TRBV19 and TRBJ2-7; 8 nucleotides align to TRBD1. The germline V gene has CDR1 LNHDA and CDR2 SQIVND (reference sequence). The CDR3 is 14 residues long. V shed 2 bases, J shed 3 bases, and the junction held 3 bases outside the gene matches. CDR3 sequence (DNA): TGTGCCAGTAGTATACAGGACAGGGACTACGAGCAGTACTTC. This translates into CASSIQDRDYEQYF.

In regard to this clone: The junction and the germline gene differ at one end; a read error may be behind it. The rearrangement joins TRBV5-6 to TRBJ2-7; 7 nucleotides match TRBD2. Germline V gene sequence: CDR1 SGHDT, CDR2 YYEEEE. The CDR3 covers 15 residues. The CDR3 region is CASREGIGGGYGQYF. DNA for the CDR3: TGTGCCAGCAGAGAGGGAATAGGCGGGGGTTACGGGCAGTACTTC.

The rearrangement joins TRBV27 to TRBJ2-1, with unresolved D. This CDR3 contains 13 residues. Germline CDR1 and CDR2: MNHEY and SMNVEV (reference sequence). Trimming took off 6 bases at V and 0 bases at J, with 6 bases between the two ends. The CDR3 sequence is CASRTGSYNEQFF. The CDR3 nucleotides read TGTGCCAGCAGGACGGGCTCCTACAATGAGCAGTTCTTC.

The gene calls are TRBV11-2 and TRBJ1-1; no clear D gene. V lost 5 bases, J lost 5 bases, and 15 bases lay in between. CDR1 SGHAT and CDR2 FQNNGV come from the germline V gene. There are 14 residues in the CDR3. The CDR3 here is CASSPRGGKTEAFF. CDR3 nucleotides: TGTGCCAGCAGCCCCCGAGGTGGAAAAACTGAAGCTTTCTTT.

The genes are TRBV9 and TRBJ2-7; a weak D match, TRBD2 (6 bases). CDR1 and CDR2 (germline): SGDLS, YYNGEE. V was pared by 0 bases and J by 5 bases, with 12 bases between. This CDR3 spans 14 amino acids. This CDR3 is CASSVGGVRHEQYF. In DNA form, the CDR3 reads TGTGCCAGCAGCGTAGGGGGGGTACGGCACGAGCAGTACTTC.

This sequence joins TRBV5-1 and TRBJ1-2; 9 nucleotides align to TRBD1. The CDR3 has 17 residues. J was trimmed by 0 bases and V by 2 bases; bases with no gene match: 8. Germline V gives CDR1 SGHRS, CDR2 YFSETQ. CDR3 nucleotide sequence: TGCGCCAGCAGCTTTGGGGGGACAGGGTCGGCTAACTATGGCTACACCTTC. Protein: CASSFGGTGSANYGYTF. Looking up the rest from reference TRBV5-1 and TRBJ1-2 gives the full variable domain: KAGVTQTPRYLIKTRGQQVTLSCSPISGHRSVSWYQQTPGQGLQFLFEYFSETQRNKGNFPGRFSGRQFSNSRSEMNVSTLELGDSALYLCASSFGGTGSANYGYTFGSGTRLTVV.

The sample holds one count of this clone. The chain links TRBV5-1 to TRBJ1-2; D ambiguous. This CDR3 is 14 amino acids long. Trimming shortened V by 1 base and J by 2 bases, and 9 bases separated the two germline ends. The germline gives CDR1 SGHRS, CDR2 YFSETQ. DNA for the CDR3: TGCGCCAGCAGCTTGATTGGGAGGAACTATGGCTACACCTTC. Its protein product is CASSLIGRNYGYTF.

Remarks on this clone: At one boundary the junction diverges from the germline segment, which might be a read error. The genes are TRBV6-8 and TRBJ2-5; TRBD2 is a possible D gene (7 bases). The CDR3 totals 10 residues. Germline assignment: CDR1 MNHGY and CDR2 SAAAGT. CDR3 nucleotides: TGCGGGGGGCTAATTGAGACCCAGTACTTC. Protein sequence: CGGLIETQYF.